Following are 30 T cell receptor beta chains from one sample sequenced in a study of yellow fever vaccine responses in identical twins. TCRdb re-derived calls from the RT-PCR reads in MiXCR, one entry per CDR3 protein. The table includes thousands of distinct CDR3 sequences, more than 70% detected once. This sample comprised T cells from blood (PBMCs), unsorted or a sorted subset (not recorded which), obtained before or after yellow fever vaccination (not recorded which). Receptor source: a woman aged 18-30 years who received the yellow fever vaccine.

The CDR3 DNA sequence: TGTGCCAGCAGCCCCCGTAGGGGAGGTGAGACCCAGTACTTC. Encoded protein: CASSPRRGGETQYF. The gene calls are TRBV6-1 and TRBJ2-5; a weak D match, TRBD2 (6 bases). Germline lookup yields CDR1 MNHNS and CDR2 SASEGT. With 6 bases removed from V and 5 bases from J, the gap between germline ends came to 16 bases. The CDR3 loop spans 14 amino acids.

This clonotype showed up just a few times. The chain uses TRBV11-1 and TRBJ2-7, with D tentatively TRBD1 or TRBD2 (5 bases each). Germline V lookup: CDR1 SGHAT, CDR2 FQDESV (reference sequence). The CDR3 is 14 residues long. V dropped 1 base and J dropped 0 bases, with 7 bases sitting between them. The CDR3 sequence: CASSLEGSSYEQYF. The CDR3 bases are TGTGCCAGCAGCTTAGAGGGGAGCTCCTACGAGCAGTACTTC.

The chain recombines TRBV20-1 with TRBJ2-1; no reliable D call. V lost 7 bases and J lost 4, with 8 bases in between. Germline V gene lookup returns CDR1 DFQATT and CDR2 SNEGSKA (reference sequence). This CDR3 has 11 residues. CDR3 coding DNA: TGCAGTGTTAGGGCGTACAATGAGCAGTTCTTC. Protein sequence: CSVRAYNEQFF.

The V call is TRBV6-5, the J call TRBJ2-7; D is undetermined. Trimming took 0 bases from V and 5 from J, leaving 17 bases between them. CDR1 is MNHEY and CDR2 is SVGAGI in the germline V gene. This CDR3 is 16 amino acids long. This CDR3 reads CASSYSFRAGINEQYF. For the CDR3, the DNA is TGTGCCAGCAGTTACTCCTTCCGAGCTGGGATCAACGAGCAGTACTTC.

The J gene is TRBJ2-7, the V gene TRBV11-3, with D unclear. CDR1 SGHNT and CDR2 YENEEA come from the germline V gene. With 1 base removed from V and 5 bases from J, the gap between germline ends came to 9 bases. This CDR3 region has 13 residues. CDR3 in amino acids: CASSLVGSDEQYF. CDR3 bases: TGTGCCAGCAGCTTAGTCGGAAGTGACGAGCAGTACTTC. Complete variable domain (other parts from reference TRBV11-3 and TRBJ2-7): EAGVVQSPRYKIIEKKQPVAFWCNPISGHNTLYWYLQNLGQGPELLIRYENEEAVDDSQLPKDRFSAERLKGVDSTLKIQPAELGDSAVYLCASSLVGSDEQYFGPGTRLTVT.

V gene TRBV2 combines with J gene TRBJ2-5; TRBD2 is a possible D gene (5 bases). The V and J ends lost 3 bases and 5 bases respectively, with 10 bases between them. CDR1 is SNHLY, CDR2 FYNNEI, per germline. The CDR3 length is 13 residues. The CDR3 reads CASSDGERETQYF. The CDR3 coding sequence is TGTGCCAGCAGTGATGGGGAGAGGGAGACCCAGTACTTC.

The V call is TRBV2, the J call TRBJ1-6; D is uncertain. Germline values: CDR1 SNHLY, CDR2 FYNNEI. This CDR3 comprises 13 residues. The V end was cut by 9 bases, the J end by 0 bases, with 6 bases between. As DNA, the CDR3 is TGTGCCAGTTCGCGCTCCTATAATTCACCCCTCCACTTT. Protein sequence: CASSRSYNSPLHF. The variable domain in full, with the rest retrieved from reference TRBV2 and TRBJ1-6, is EPEVTQTPSHQVTQMGQEVILRCVPISNHLYFYWYRQILGQKVEFLVSFYNNEISEKSEIFDDQFSVERPDGSNFTLKIRSTKLEDSAMYFCASSRSYNSPLHFGNGTRLTVT.

The chain couples TRBV2 to TRBJ2-1; 8 positions match TRBD2. The ends lost 8 bases at V and 12 bases at J; junction bases unmatched: 15. Germline lookup yields CDR1 SNHLY and CDR2 FYNNEI. The CDR3 loop spans 14 amino acids. As DNA, the CDR3 is TGTGCCAGCCGAGGTCAGCGGGAGACAGGTGGGCAGTTCTTC. The encoded protein is CASRGQRETGGQFF.

The chain uses TRBV12-3 or TRBV12-4 and TRBJ1-2, with D perhaps TRBD1 (6 bases). CDR3 size: 12 residues. V was cut by 8 bases and J by 7 bases, with 14 bases left in between. The CDR3 bases are TGTGCCAGCCGAGGTGCAGGGGTTGGCTACACCTTC. Translated: CASRGAGVGYTF.

A remark on this clonotype: Mismatch with germline at one junction end may stem from a read error. The chain has TRBV3-1 and TRBJ2-5, with a tentative D call TRBD2 (6 bases). The germline V gene encodes CDR1 LGHDT and CDR2 YNNKEL (reference sequence). The CDR3 consists of 14 residues. This chain's CDR3 is CASSLKSGGETQYF. CDR3 nucleotides: TGTGCCAGCAGCCTCAAATCCGGGGGAGAGACCCAGTACTTT.

The rearrangement joins TRBV2 to TRBJ2-7; D is unclear. V lost 2 bases and J 4 bases, leaving 6 bases between the germline ends. This CDR3 is built from 12 residues. Germline CDR1 SNHLY, CDR2 FYNNEI. The CDR3 nucleotides read TGTGCCAGCAGTGAATCGGTGTACGAGCAGTACTTC. This translates into CASSESVYEQYF.

The chain couples TRBV23-1 to TRBJ1-4; 7 bases are shared with TRBD1. TRBV23-1 is flagged as an ORF with uncertain function. Losses at the gene ends were 4 bases for V and 6 bases for J; bases not matched to a gene: 11. The CDR3 spans 16 residues. In DNA, the CDR3 is TGCGCCAGCAGTCCCACAAGACAGGGATGGTATGAAAAACTGTTTTTT. Residues: CASSPTRQGWYEKLFF.

This sequence joins TRBV4-1 and TRBJ1-2, with 7 bases fitting TRBD1. J gave up 4 bases and V 0 bases, and 5 bases lay outside the gene matches. The CDR3 runs 15 residues. Germline V gene lookup returns CDR1 MGHRA and CDR2 YSYEKL. CDR3 nucleotide sequence: TGCGCCAGCAGCCAAGACCTGGACAGGAGCTATGGCTACACCTTC. It codes for CASSQDLDRSYGYTF.

The chain uses TRBV11-3 and TRBJ2-1, with TRBD2 matching over 11 bases. The V segment lost 0 bases and the J segment 6 bases; nucleotides outside the gene matches: 4. This CDR3 region has 16 residues. Germline V gives CDR1 SGHNT, CDR2 YENEEA. Here the CDR3 DNA reads TGTGCCAGCAGCTTAGAGGTTAGCGGGAGGGCCAATGAGCAGTTCTTC. This sequence encodes CASSLEVSGRANEQFF.

The chain is built from TRBV12-3 or TRBV12-4 and TRBJ2-7, with TRBD1 identical over 7 bases. Germline trimming cut 6 bases from V and 3 bases from J; bases unmatched to any gene: 8. The CDR3 covers 14 residues. CDR3 amino acids: CASSHRGSLYEQYF. The CDR3 nucleotides are TGTGCCAGCAGCCACAGGGGAAGCCTCTACGAGCAGTACTTC.

The chain couples TRBV5-1 to TRBJ2-5; TRBD2 matches at 8 bases. Germline assignment: CDR1 SGHRS and CDR2 YFSETQ. V lost 5 bases and J lost 1; bases outside the gene matches: 4. CDR3 length equals 14 residues. CDR3 sequence: CASSFTSGQETQYF. In DNA, the CDR3 is TGCGCCAGCAGTTTTACTAGCGGCCAAGAGACCCAGTACTTC.

This clonotype was detected only a few times. The rearrangement joins TRBV11-2 to TRBJ2-3; D call uncertain. Per germline, CDR1 SGHAT and CDR2 FQNNGV. This CDR3 has 13 residues. V lost 5 bases to trimming and J lost 5 bases, with 11 bases between them. Here the CDR3 reads CASSRKWGDTQYF. CDR3 bases: TGTGCCAGCAGCCGCAAATGGGGAGATACGCAGTATTTT.

The J gene is TRBJ2-7, the V gene TRBV18; no firm D call. The CDR3 is 12 residues long. V dropped 3 bases and J dropped 3 bases, with 6 bases sitting between them. Germline V gene sequence: CDR1 KGHSH, CDR2 LQKENI. The CDR3 region is CASSPSVYEQYF. CDR3 coding DNA: TGTGCCAGCTCACCTTCAGTCTACGAGCAGTACTTC. The whole variable domain, remainder taken from reference TRBV18 and TRBJ2-7, is NAGVMQNPRHLVRRRGQEARLRCSPMKGHSHVYWYRQLPEEGLKFMVYLQKENIIDESGMPKERFSAEFPKEGPSILRIQQVVRGDSAAYFCASSPSVYEQYFGPGTRLTVT.

The CDR3 region has the DNA TGCAGTGCTAGTTCGTTTCGGGGCAATCAGCCCCAGCATTTT. This codes for CSASSFRGNQPQHF. The gene calls are TRBV20-1 and TRBJ1-5; D unresolved. Germline loops: CDR1 DFQATT, CDR2 SNEGSKA (reference sequence). V lost 3 bases and J 2 bases, leaving 11 bases between the germline ends. The length of the CDR3 is 14 residues.

This clonotype came up a few times. The genes are TRBV2 and TRBJ2-1; TRBD2 might be the D (6 bases). The germline V gene encodes CDR1 SNHLY and CDR2 FYNNEI. The V and J ends lost 8 bases and 1 base respectively, with 9 bases between them. The CDR3 consists of 13 residues. The CDR3 DNA reads TGTGCCAGCGCGGGGAGGTCCTACAATGAGCAGTTCTTC. Encoded protein: CASAGRSYNEQFF. The full variable domain, with the rest looked up from reference TRBV2 and TRBJ2-1, is EPEVTQTPSHQVTQMGQEVILRCVPISNHLYFYWYRQILGQKVEFLVSFYNNEISEKSEIFDDQFSVERPDGSNFTLKIRSTKLEDSAMYFCASAGRSYNEQFFGPGTRLTVL.

J is TRBJ2-3 and V is TRBV18; D not resolved. Looked up from germline, CDR1 is KGHSH and CDR2 is LQKENI. Trimming took 5 bases from V and 6 from J, leaving 12 bases between them. This CDR3 is 13 amino acids long. The CDR3 bases are TGTGCCAGCTCAGGTCGTTGGGGTGATACGCAGTATTTT. Encoded protein: CASSGRWGDTQYF.

The chain has TRBV7-2 and TRBJ2-7; D might be TRBD2 (6 bases). The germline V gene encodes CDR1 SGHTA and CDR2 FQGNSA. CDR3 length equals 14 residues. Trimming took off 2 bases at V and 6 bases at J, with 14 bases between the two ends. The CDR3 is CASSLQAHGGEQYF. DNA of the CDR3: TGTGCCAGCAGCTTACAAGCGCACGGGGGCGAGCAGTACTTC.

The rearrangement joins TRBV6-1 to TRBJ2-1; weak D call: TRBD1 (5 bases). The CDR3 contains 14 residues. The V end was cut by 4 bases, the J end by 0 bases, with 7 bases between. Per germline, CDR1 MNHNS and CDR2 SASEGT. This CDR3 is CASSVDSSYNEQFF. CDR3 DNA: TGTGCCAGCAGTGTCGACAGCTCCTACAATGAGCAGTTCTTC.

This clonotype was seen once. In nucleotides, the CDR3 is TGCAGCGTGCGGACAGGGCAAGAGACCCAGTACTTC. Translating gives CSVRTGQETQYF. V and J are TRBV29-1 and TRBJ2-5; TRBD1 agrees at 8 bases. After removal of 6 bases from V and 2 bases from J, the junction contained 2 bases not matched to a gene. Looked up from germline, CDR1 is SQVTM and CDR2 is ANQGSEA. This CDR3 contains 12 residues.

Here the CDR3 reads CASRAAGDYGYTF. In DNA, the CDR3 is TGTGCCAGCAGGGCGGCCGGGGACTATGGCTACACCTTC. V is TRBV6-1 and J is TRBJ1-2; no clear D gene. This CDR3 has 13 residues. Germline CDR1 is MNHNS and CDR2 is SASEGT. Trimming removed 6 bases at V and 3 bases at J, with 11 bases between.

J is TRBJ1-1 and V is TRBV29-1; the match to TRBD1 covers 9 bases. CDR3 length equals 13 residues. Trimming cost V 5 bases and J 1 base; bases outside gene matches: 2. CDR1 SQVTM and CDR2 ANQGSEA come from the germline V gene. CDR3 protein: CSVHRGRNTEAFF. CDR3 nucleotides: TGCAGCGTTCACAGGGGGCGGAACACTGAAGCTTTCTTT.

The gene calls are TRBV11-2 and TRBJ2-5, with 9 bases lining up with TRBD2. J lost 4 bases, V lost 7 bases, and 10 bases had no gene match. The CDR3 is made up of 15 amino acids. Per germline, CDR1 SGHAT and CDR2 FQNNGV. This chain's CDR3 is CASTVIAGDPETQYF. CDR3 coding DNA: TGTGCCAGCACCGTAATAGCGGGAGATCCAGAGACCCAGTACTTC.

The V and J genes are TRBV2 and TRBJ2-1; 8 positions agree with TRBD1. The CDR3 has 14 amino acids. V was clipped by 4 bases and J by 5 bases; unmatched bases: 4. The germline gives CDR1 SNHLY, CDR2 FYNNEI. The CDR3 is CASSALTGDNEQFF. The CDR3, as DNA: TGTGCCAGCAGTGCCCTGACAGGGGACAATGAGCAGTTCTTC.

The chain has TRBV7-3 and TRBJ2-2, with D perhaps matching TRBD2 (5 bases). The germline gives CDR1 SGHTA, CDR2 FQGTGA. The CDR3 loop spans 15 amino acids. V shed 0 bases and J shed 5 bases, with 10 bases lying between them. CDR3 residues: CASSLTGLKTGELFF. In DNA, the CDR3 is TGTGCCAGCAGCTTAACCGGACTGAAGACCGGGGAGCTGTTTTTT. The full variable domain, completed using reference TRBV7-3 and TRBJ2-2, is GAGVSQTPSNKVTEKGKYVELRCDPISGHTALYWYRQSLGQGPEFLIYFQGTGAADDSGLPNDRFFAVRPEGSVSTLKIQRTERGDSAVYLCASSLTGLKTGELFFGEGSRLTVL.

V usage is TRBV10-3 and J usage is TRBJ2-1; unclear D gene. The CDR3 spans 15 residues. Trimming took 3 bases from V and 3 from J, leaving 12 bases between them. Germline values: CDR1 ENHRY, CDR2 SYGVKD. This CDR3 is CAISDMGSDYNEQFF. The CDR3 DNA sequence: TGTGCCATCAGTGATATGGGGTCGGACTACAATGAGCAGTTCTTC.